One sample yielded the 27 T cell receptor beta chains listed below, sequenced in a study of CD8+CD57+ T cells in acquired aplastic anemia. Investigators profiled TCR beta VDJ and CDR3 from genomic DNA template. TCRdb re-derived calls from the reads in MiXCR, one entry per CDR3 protein. This sample yields about half a million distinct CDR3 sequences, of which about a third are seen a single time; 0.82% belongs to the top ten. Patients sequenced had flow cytometry evidence of CD8+CD57+ cell expansion. The source material was sorted CD4+, CD8+, or CD8+CD57+ T cells (not recorded which) from PBMCs. These TCRs come from a human donor with aplastic anemia.

This chain joins TRBV24-1 and TRBJ2-5, with D hard to call. Germline assignment: CDR1 KGHDR and CDR2 SFDVKD. The CDR3 covers 13 residues. V lost 5 bases and J lost 1, with 7 bases in between. CDR3 residues: CATSVGSQETQYF. In DNA, the CDR3 is TGTGCCACCAGTGTAGGCAGCCAAGAGACCCAGTACTTC.

This clonotype appeared a few times. This sequence joins TRBV5-4 and TRBJ2-7; no firm D call. V was pared by 5 bases and J by 4 bases, with 13 bases between. Germline V gene lookup returns CDR1 SGHNT and CDR2 YYREEE (reference sequence). This CDR3 is 13 amino acids long. The CDR3 is CASSRPDAYEQYF. Written as DNA, the CDR3 is TGTGCCAGCAGTCGCCCGGACGCTTACGAGCAGTACTTC.

The rearrangement joins TRBV10-3 to TRBJ1-5; D call uncertain. The germline V gene encodes CDR1 ENHRY and CDR2 SYGVKD. V was clipped by 0 bases and J by 6 bases, with 12 bases between them. The length of the CDR3 is 15 residues. Here the CDR3 reads CAISESRNEAQPQHF. The CDR3 nucleotides read TGTGCCATCAGTGAGTCTAGGAATGAGGCTCAGCCCCAGCATTTT.

This clonotype has a count of ten or more. The CDR3 spells CSVGGTGNTEAFF. CDR3 DNA sequence: TGCAGCGTGGGGGGGACAGGAAACACTGAAGCTTTCTTT. V and J are TRBV29-1 and TRBJ1-1, with TRBD1 identical over 8 bases. V trimming: 6 bases; J trimming: 2 bases; junction bases outside the gene matches: 5. CDR1 is SQVTM, CDR2 ANQGSEA, per germline. CDR3 length equals 13 residues.

This clonotype has only a few counts. This chain joins TRBV20-1 and TRBJ1-1, with a possible D match to TRBD1 (5 bases). The V and J ends lost 6 bases and 3 bases respectively, with 20 bases between them. The germline V gene has CDR1 DFQATT and CDR2 SNEGSKA (reference sequence). The CDR3 has 15 residues. This CDR3 reads CSARRPGTPDTEAFF. The CDR3 region has the DNA TGCAGTGCCCGACGGCCAGGGACTCCGGACACTGAAGCTTTCTTT.

This clonotype has a handful of counts. V and J are TRBV4-1 and TRBJ1-2; D may be TRBD1 (5 bases). The CDR3 spans 17 residues. Germline V CDR1 and CDR2: MGHRA, YSYEKL. Trimming stripped 0 bases from V and 5 bases from J, with 19 bases between. The CDR3 sequence: CASSQDAVGAGPYGYTF. The CDR3 DNA reads as TGCGCCAGCAGCCAAGATGCCGTCGGGGCAGGGCCTTATGGCTACACCTTC.

Note on this clonotype: A much more abundant neighbour one base away suggests this may be a read error. The V gene is TRBV10-1, the J gene TRBJ2-7; 13 nucleotides align to TRBD2. CDR1 and CDR2 (germline): WNHNN, SYGVQD (reference sequence). The CDR3 sequence is 15 residues long. The CDR3 DNA sequence: TGCGCCAGCACCTCAGGGACTAGCGGGACCTACGAGAAGTACTTC. This gives the protein CASTSGTSGTYEKYF.

The chain recombines TRBV20-1 with TRBJ2-1, with D maybe TRBD2 (6 bases). Trimming took off 4 bases at V and 10 bases at J, with 11 bases between the two ends. CDR3 size: 11 residues. CDR1 is DFQATT and CDR2 is SNEGSKA in the germline V gene (reference sequence). The CDR3 reads CSAMGGVEQFF. Here the CDR3 DNA reads TGCAGTGCTATGGGGGGAGTCGAGCAGTTCTTC.

This clonotype was found many times. This sequence joins TRBV10-3 and TRBJ2-7; a possible D gene is TRBD2 (6 bases). The CDR3 is 13 amino acids. V lost 11 bases to trimming and J lost 1 base, with 15 bases between them. Per germline, CDR1 ENHRY and CDR2 SYGVKD. This CDR3 reads CASGVAESYEQYF. CDR3 coding DNA: TGTGCCTCCGGGGTAGCGGAGTCCTACGAGCAGTACTTC.

This clonotype showed up just a few times. This sequence joins TRBV6-1 and TRBJ1-2; 7 nucleotides agree with TRBD1. This CDR3 spans 13 amino acids. V dropped 7 bases and J dropped 6; count of bases not matched to a gene: 8. The V gene's germline CDR1 is MNHNS and CDR2 SASEGT. The CDR3 region has the DNA TGTGCCAGCACGACAGGGTTCGGCAATGGCTACACCTTC. Translating gives CASTTGFGNGYTF.

The V and J genes are TRBV15 and TRBJ2-7; 8 positions match TRBD1. The CDR3 extends over 15 amino acids. V shed 3 bases and J 6 bases; nucleotides not matched to a gene: 10. Germline V gene data show CDR1 as LNHNV and CDR2 as YYDKDF (reference sequence). The CDR3 coding sequence is TGTGCCACCAGCAGCGTAGATCAGGGGGCCTTCGAGCAGTACTTC. It translates to CATSSVDQGAFEQYF.

This clonotype was detected only a few times. Relative to the germline gene, one junction end is altered; a read error may explain this. V is TRBV10-3 and J is TRBJ1-2; 9 bases map to TRBD1. Germline values: CDR1 ENHRY, CDR2 SYGVKD. This CDR3 is 14 amino acids long. The chain's CDR3 is CASSARTGDYGYTF. The CDR3 nucleotides read TGTGCCAGCAGTGCCCGGACAGGGGACTATGGCTACACCTTC.

This clonotype has just a few counts. A read error is likely, as this CDR3 ends without the conserved phenylalanine or tryptophan. This chain connects TRBV20-1 to TRBJ2-7; maybe TRBD1 (5 bases). Germline V lookup: CDR1 DFQATT, CDR2 SNEGSKA (reference sequence). Trimming shortened V by 1 base and J by 7 bases, and 11 bases separated the two germline ends. The CDR3 runs to 12 residues. This chain's CDR3 is CSARAGLGEQYL. In nucleotides, the CDR3 is TGCAGTGCTAGAGCAGGGTTGGGGGAGCAGTACCTC.

This clonotype was seen many times. The rearrangement joins TRBV25-1 to TRBJ2-7, with 10 bases that match TRBD2. The germline V gene has CDR1 MGHDK and CDR2 SYGVNS. The CDR3 is 14 amino acids. With V trimmed by 6 bases and J by 2 bases, 4 bases remained unmatched. As DNA, the CDR3 is TGTGCCAGCAGCACCAGCGGGAGGGCCTACGAGCAGTACTTC. Its translation is CASSTSGRAYEQYF.

This chain links TRBV10-1 with TRBJ2-2; 7 bases line up with TRBD2. This CDR3 is built from 14 residues. Trimming took 6 bases from V and 10 from J; bases not matched to a gene: 11. Germline CDR1 and CDR2: WNHNN and SYGVQD (reference sequence). The chain's CDR3 is CASSWRERSEELFF. For the CDR3, the DNA is TGCGCCAGCAGCTGGCGGGAGAGGTCCGAGGAGCTGTTTTTT.

Remarks on this clonotype: The junction shows a germline mismatch at one end, possibly a read error. V gene TRBV2 combines with J gene TRBJ1-5, with 10 bases aligning to TRBD1. The CDR3 sequence is 16 residues long. From germline, CDR1 is SNHLY and CDR2 FYNNEI. CDR3 residues: CASSKPTGGGGQPQHF. The CDR3 bases are TGTGCCAGCAGTAAACCGACAGGGGGCGGAGGTCAGCCCCAGCACTTT.

This clonotype was found once. The chain employs TRBV20-1 and TRBJ1-1; D is unclear. V lost 1 base, J lost 0 bases, and 9 bases lay in between. The CDR3 covers 14 residues. The germline CDR1 and CDR2 sequences are DFQATT and SNEGSKA (reference sequence). The CDR3 here is CSARVGKLNTEAFF. In DNA, the CDR3 is TGCAGTGCTAGAGTTGGTAAGTTGAACACTGAAGCTTTCTTT.

There are a few counts of this clonotype. The V call is TRBV6-1, the J call TRBJ1-6, with a tentative D call TRBD1 (6 bases). V lost 5 bases and J 7 bases, leaving 18 bases between the germline ends. CDR3 length: 16 residues. Germline loops: CDR1 MNHNS, CDR2 SASEGT. The CDR3 is CASSRRLGTTNSPLHF. The CDR3, as DNA: TGTGCCAGCAGTCGGCGATTGGGGACAACAAATTCACCCCTCCACTTT.

The gene calls are TRBV2 and TRBJ2-4; 8 nucleotides match TRBD1. The V gene's germline CDR1 is SNHLY and CDR2 FYNNEI. After removal of 5 bases from V and 6 bases from J, the junction contained 12 bases not matched to a gene. This CDR3 spans 16 amino acids. The CDR3 sequence: CASSRRAGQDGNIQYF. The CDR3 DNA sequence: TGTGCCAGCAGTCGAAGGGCGGGACAGGATGGAAACATTCAGTACTTC.

This clonotype showed up many times. The J gene is TRBJ1-6, the V gene TRBV9; the D is unclear. Trimming left V 0 bases short and J 0 bases short, with 7 bases between. CDR3 length equals 16 residues. Germline CDR1 and CDR2: SGDLS and YYNGEE. CDR3 nucleotides: TGTGCCAGCAGCGTAGGTAGCCTCTCCTATAATTCACCCCTCCACTTT. This codes for CASSVGSLSYNSPLHF.

This clonotype was detected a few times. The chain joins TRBV12-5 to TRBJ2-5; D might be TRBD1 (5 bases). Trimming removed 1 base from V and 0 bases from J, with 12 bases in between. The CDR3 spans 16 residues. Germline lookup yields CDR1 LGHNT and CDR2 FRNRAP. Here the CDR3 reads CASGLAAGNYQETQYF. DNA of the CDR3: TGTGCTAGTGGTTTGGCTGCAGGGAATTACCAAGAGACCCAGTACTTC.

This clonotype has ten or more counts. This sequence joins TRBV11-2 and TRBJ2-7; 7 positions agree with TRBD2. CDR1 SGHAT and CDR2 FQNNGV come from the germline V gene. The ends lost 3 bases at V and 6 bases at J; junction bases unmatched: 5. The length of the CDR3 is 13 residues. The CDR3 DNA sequence: TGTGCCAGCAGCTTGCGGGAGCGGCGCGAGCAGTACTTC. Protein: CASSLRERREQYF.

This clonotype showed up just a few times. The CDR3 DNA sequence: TGTGCCAGCAGCTTGGCTTTGGGGACAGGGGGAAACTATGGCTACACCTTC. Translated: CASSLALGTGGNYGYTF. The rearrangement joins TRBV5-6 to TRBJ1-2; 11 bases match TRBD1. CDR1 is SGHDT and CDR2 is YYEEEE in the germline V gene. The ends lost 0 bases at V and 2 bases at J; junction bases unmatched: 6. The CDR3 sequence is 17 residues long.

This chain connects TRBV20-1 to TRBJ1-3, with D possibly being TRBD1 (5 bases). Germline V gene data show CDR1 as DFQATT and CDR2 as SNEGSKA (reference sequence). The CDR3 covers 14 residues. V gave up 6 bases and J gave up 0 bases, with 12 bases separating them. The DNA for the CDR3 is TGCAGTGCCCTGGGACTGTTCTCTGGAAACACCATATATTTT. Translation: CSALGLFSGNTIYF.

This clonotype was picked up a small number of times. The V and J genes are TRBV6-1 and TRBJ1-2; D uncertain. Germline CDR1 MNHNS, CDR2 SASEGT. This CDR3 contains 12 residues. V gave up 6 bases and J gave up 7 bases, with 12 bases separating them. The CDR3 DNA is TGTGCCAGCAGCCACGGGATTTCTGGCTACACCTTC. Translated: CASSHGISGYTF.

As regards this clonotype: The junction and the germline gene differ at one end; a read error may be behind it. The chain couples TRBV7-2 to TRBJ2-3, with no clear D. Germline V gives CDR1 SGHTA, CDR2 FQGNSA. CDR3 length: 13 residues. CDR3 in DNA: TGTGCCAGCGGCTTAGCAGTGACAGATACGCAGTATTTT. Translation: CASGLAVTDTQYF.

V usage is TRBV2 and J usage is TRBJ2-7, with 10 nucleotides matching TRBD2. V trimming: 5 bases; J trimming: 5 bases; junction bases outside the gene matches: 9. This CDR3 is 15 amino acids long. Germline values: CDR1 SNHLY, CDR2 FYNNEI. The CDR3 spells CASSFFLAGAHEQYF. The CDR3 bases are TGTGCCAGCAGTTTCTTCCTAGCGGGGGCCCACGAGCAGTACTTC.